This TCR beta chain was captured by sequencing in a study of cytomegalovirus exposure and HLA in healthy donors. Broader study findings: According to an earlier analysis, most TCR beta V segments yielded productive rearrangements about 90% or about 30% of the time.

Worth noting for this clone: Its target is not known.

V dropped 2 bases and J dropped 3; count of bases not matched to a gene: 8. The CDR3 runs 18 residues. The germline V gene has CDR1 WNHNN and CDR2 SYGVQD (reference sequence). PCR involved 60 Vbeta and 13 Jbeta primers. Produced via immunoSEQ multiplex PCR; TCRdb's table is partial and in-frame only. The sample has some 180,000 clones, 75% to 90% seen once. V and J are TRBV10-1 and TRBJ2-1, with 12 bases identical to TRBD2. The TCR sequence derives from a male donor in good health and CMV-seronegative. The sample comprised PBMCs. The CDR3 DNA reads as TGCGCCAGCAGTGAGAGGTCTAGCGGGGGGGAAAACTACAATGAGCAGTTCTTC. Protein: CASSERSSGGENYNEQFF.